Listed below are T cell receptor beta chains from one sample, sequenced in a study of blood T cells in healthy people across ages. TCRdb recomputed calls from the 5' RACE reads with MiXCR, one row per CDR3 protein. The sample has more than 1.4 million distinct CDR3 sequences; about 40% are singletons. The specimen sequenced was blood. The source is a woman between 18 and 29 years old in good health. The CDR3 runs from the conserved cysteine through the conserved F or W.

V	J	CDR3
TRBV5-1	TRBJ2-7	CASSSLAGAPSSYEQYF
TRBV9	TRBJ2-2	CASSVGWRRTGDTGELFF
TRBV6-6	TRBJ1-4	CACSQLRDPTNEKLFF
TRBV6-5	TRBJ1-2	CASSYRQSYGYTF
TRBV4-1	TRBJ2-7	CASSQDPGEQYF
TRBV18	TRBJ2-1	CASSPSSTYNEQFF
TRBV10-3	TRBJ1-1	CAIRDVTGTSTEAFF
TRBV20-1	TRBJ1-4	CSATWTGGDDEKLFF
TRBV15	TRBJ1-6	CATSRDSSSYNSPLHF
TRBV20-1	TRBJ2-1	CSAGLGTVAYNEQFF
TRBV4-1	TRBJ2-5	CASSQEGGLAGIQETQYF
TRBV12-3/TRBV12-4	TRBJ2-7	CASSLLHHEQYF
TRBV11-1	TRBJ1-1	CANSWTGLQGLAFF
TRBV5-1	TRBJ1-1	CASSFATGSNTEAFF
TRBV10-3	TRBJ2-1	CAIRGTSGIQYNEQFF
TRBV5-4	TRBJ2-1	CASSLTGEYNEQFF
TRBV15	.	CATSRDPISRNEQYF
TRBV14	TRBJ1-1	CASTLLTGQGNTEAFF
TRBV5-1	TRBJ1-4	CASSLGYGGSATNEKLFF
TRBV10-1	TRBJ2-1	CASNPGLAGHNEQFF
TRBV14	TRBJ2-3	CASSQKTAGTSGFGHTQYF